This T cell receptor beta chain emerged from a study of shared clonotypes between healthy human individuals. Study-level findings and limits: The sharing of about 5.3% of naive CD4 clonotypes was seen across several donors. Generally, naive subsets (rather than memory subsets) showed larger estimated richness.

As defined, naive CD8 cells were CD45RO-negative and positively selected for CCR7, with terminally differentiated effector memory CD45RA+ cells excluded. The assay was carried out at the deep level. Method: immunoSEQ multiplex PCR; TCRdb's copy keeps in-frame clones and lacks some. This sample has around 610,000 clones, with 96% found just once. The sample holds one count of this clone. Its antigen remains unknown. V gave up 4 bases and J gave up 2 bases, with 13 bases separating them. Germline V gene data show CDR1 as SGHDT and CDR2 as YYEEEE. This CDR3 comprises 14 residues. Sequenced: naive CD8+ T cells sorted from blood. The chain couples TRBV5-6 to TRBJ2-7, with a tentative D call TRBD1 (6 bases). The source is a woman in her 30s in good health. The CDR3 protein is CASSPRTVTYEQYF. CDR3 sequence (DNA): TGTGCCAGCAGCCCGAGGACAGTGACCTACGAGCAGTACTTC.